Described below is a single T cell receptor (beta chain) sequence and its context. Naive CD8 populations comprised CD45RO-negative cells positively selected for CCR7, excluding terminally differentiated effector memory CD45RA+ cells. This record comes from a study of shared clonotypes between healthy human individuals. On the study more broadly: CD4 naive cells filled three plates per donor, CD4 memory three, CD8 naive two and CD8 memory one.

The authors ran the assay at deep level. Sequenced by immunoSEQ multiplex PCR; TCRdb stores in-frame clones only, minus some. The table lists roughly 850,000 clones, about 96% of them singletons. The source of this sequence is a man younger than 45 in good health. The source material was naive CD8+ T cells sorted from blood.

The CDR3 nucleotides read TGTGCCAGCACAGGAGGGAGGAACACTGAAGCTTTCTTT. Translation gives CASTGGRNTEAFF. V usage is TRBV6-1 and J usage is TRBJ1-1; D remains unclear. The germline V gene has CDR1 MNHNS and CDR2 SASEGT. Trimming shortened V by 7 bases and J by 1 base, and 10 bases separated the two germline ends. This CDR3 comprises 13 residues.